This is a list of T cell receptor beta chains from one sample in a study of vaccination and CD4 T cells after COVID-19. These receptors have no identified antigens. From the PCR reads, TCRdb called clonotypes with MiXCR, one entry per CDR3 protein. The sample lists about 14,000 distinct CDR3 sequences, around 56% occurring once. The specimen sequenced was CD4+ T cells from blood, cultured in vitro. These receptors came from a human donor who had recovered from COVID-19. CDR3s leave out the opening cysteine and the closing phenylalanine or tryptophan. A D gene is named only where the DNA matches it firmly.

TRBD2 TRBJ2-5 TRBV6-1 ASSPFGLAGSQETQY
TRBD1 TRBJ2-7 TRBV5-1 ASSLEVGQVSYEQY
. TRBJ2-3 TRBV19 ASRGFVTDTQY
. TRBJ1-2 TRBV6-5 ASSYQPGNYGYT
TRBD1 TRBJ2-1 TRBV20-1 SATRDSNAYNEQF
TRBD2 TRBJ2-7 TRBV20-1 SADGLAGDYEQY
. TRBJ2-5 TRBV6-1 ASSGAAQETQY
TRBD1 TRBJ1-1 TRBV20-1 SASQGQMNTEAF
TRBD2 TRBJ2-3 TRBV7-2 ASSLAGSRADTQY
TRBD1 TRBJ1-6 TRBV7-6 ASSSRPGGNSPLH
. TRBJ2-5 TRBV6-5 ASSYSGGQETQY
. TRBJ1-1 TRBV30 AWSVLGENTEAF
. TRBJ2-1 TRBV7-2 ASSLNPVPSEQF
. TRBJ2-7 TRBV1 TSSPPPSYEQY
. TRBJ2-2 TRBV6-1 ASNPNPPGELF